The 10 T cell receptor beta chains given below trace back to one sample, sequenced in a study of cytomegalovirus exposure and HLA in healthy donors. A multiplex PCR was run with 60 Vbeta primers and 13 Jbeta primers. Libraries were prepared by immunoSEQ multiplex PCR; TCRdb keeps only in-frame clonotypes and omits some of them. The table has 100,000 to 150,000 clones, under 90% seen once. Sequenced sample: PBMCs. Every receptor here comes from a woman aged 40 to 50 in good health and CMV-seronegative.

V is TRBV7-9 and J is TRBJ1-2; perhaps TRBD1 as D (5 bases). Trimming took 5 bases from V and 4 from J, leaving 14 bases between them. Germline V gene lookup returns CDR1 SEHNR and CDR2 FQNEAQ (reference sequence). This CDR3 has 14 residues. DNA of the CDR3: TGTGCCAGCAGCCAAGGGGTTTGGATCTATGGCTACACCTTC. This encodes CASSQGVWIYGYTF.

The chain has TRBV11-3 and TRBJ2-1; D may be TRBD1 (5 bases). The CDR3 loop spans 12 amino acids. Germline V lookup: CDR1 SGHNT, CDR2 YENEEA. Trimming took off 6 bases at V and 10 bases at J, with 13 bases between the two ends. The CDR3 region is CASSGLNREQFF. Written as DNA, the CDR3 is TGTGCCAGCAGTGGCCTGAACAGGGAGCAGTTCTTC.

The chain links TRBV28 to TRBJ1-2; D unclear. The CDR3 loop spans 14 amino acids. Looked up from germline, CDR1 is MDHEN and CDR2 is SYDVKM. V was clipped by 1 base and J by 8 bases, with 14 bases between them. CDR3 loop: CASSLLTGEQGYTF. CDR3 bases: TGTGCCAGCAGTTTATTAACCGGAGAACAAGGCTACACCTTC.

The chain carries TRBV27 and TRBJ2-7; D perhaps matches TRBD1 (6 bases). The CDR3 runs to 17 residues. Per the germline V gene, CDR1 is MNHEY and CDR2 is SMNVEV (reference sequence). Trimming took 4 bases from V and 5 from J, leaving 24 bases between them. CDR3: CASSSLKSTGLGDEQYF. For the CDR3, the DNA is TGTGCCAGCAGTTCCTTGAAATCGACAGGACTCGGTGACGAGCAGTACTTC.

The chain combines TRBV7-9 with TRBJ2-1, with 9 bases matching TRBD1. V was clipped by 3 bases and J by 4 bases; unmatched bases: 10. CDR1 is SEHNR and CDR2 is FQNEAQ in the germline V gene (reference sequence). The CDR3 totals 17 residues. The CDR3 reads CASSFAKTGGGYNEQFF. The CDR3 nucleotides read TGTGCCAGCAGCTTCGCTAAGACAGGGGGGGGTTACAATGAGCAGTTCTTC.

V usage is TRBV20-1 and J usage is TRBJ2-5; D gene unclear. The CDR3 is 11 amino acids. The V gene's germline CDR1 is DFQATT and CDR2 SNEGSKA (reference sequence). Trimming removed 3 bases at V and 4 bases at J, with 6 bases between. The CDR3 nucleotides are TGCAGTGCTAGTACTTTAGAGACCCAGTACTTC. Protein sequence: CSASTLETQYF.

This clone was recorded at least ten times. The CDR3: CASSQDGEGGAFF. CDR3 DNA: TGCGCCAGCAGCCAAGATGGGGAGGGGGGCGCTTTCTTT. The chain recombines TRBV4-3 with TRBJ1-1, with D perhaps TRBD1 (6 bases). The V gene's germline CDR1 is LGHNA and CDR2 YSLEER. The V and J ends lost 0 bases and 11 bases respectively, with 13 bases between them. The CDR3 length is 13 residues.

The chain joins TRBV6-1 to TRBJ1-5, with D tentatively TRBD1 (6 bases). CDR1 and CDR2 (germline): MNHNS, SASEGT. The CDR3 totals 15 residues. Trimming shortened V by 4 bases and J by 3 bases, and 13 bases separated the two germline ends. The CDR3 DNA is TGTGCCAGCAGTGGTAGGGGGACATTCAATCAGCCCCAGCATTTT. Protein: CASSGRGTFNQPQHF.

V usage is TRBV4-1 and J usage is TRBJ2-5; D perhaps matches TRBD2 (6 bases). V lost 1 base to trimming and J lost 4 bases, with 22 bases between them. Germline V gives CDR1 MGHRA, CDR2 YSYEKL. The CDR3 is 18 amino acids. The CDR3 protein is CASSQGRLVSRWVETQYF. The CDR3 DNA reads as TGCGCCAGCAGCCAAGGTAGACTAGTATCCAGATGGGTAGAGACCCAGTACTTC.

This chain uses TRBV7-3 with TRBJ2-1, with D possibly matching TRBD2 (6 bases). There are 13 residues in the CDR3. The ends were cut back, 3 bases at V and 6 bases at J, with 9 bases in the middle. Germline lookup yields CDR1 SGHTA and CDR2 FQGTGA. Here the CDR3 DNA reads TGTGCCAGCAGCTTGCAGGAGGGCAATGAGCAGTTCTTC. It encodes CASSLQEGNEQFF. Full variable domain (rest looked up from reference TRBV7-3 and TRBJ2-1): GAGVSQTPSNKVTEKGKYVELRCDPISGHTALYWYRQSLGQGPEFLIYFQGTGAADDSGLPNDRFFAVRPEGSVSTLKIQRTERGDSAVYLCASSLQEGNEQFFGPGTRLTVL.